This TCR beta chain was sequenced in a study of beta chain features in type 1 diabetes. Sampling consisted of one heparinised blood draw per donor, averaging around 100 mL. Per germline, CDR1 SGHAT and CDR2 FQNNGV. The CDR3 totals 13 residues. Trimming shortened V by 0 bases and J by 1 base, and 2 bases separated the two germline ends. Expressed TCRB transcripts were sequenced after all isolated RNA was converted to cDNA. Method: immunoSEQ multiplex PCR; TCRdb's copy keeps in-frame clones and lacks some. The sample includes under 900,000 clones, about a sixth seen only once; the top ten take 0.023%. Sequenced sample: naive CD4+ T cells from blood. The TCR was taken from a woman between 18 and 29 years old in good health. The chain carries TRBV11-2 and TRBJ2-3; D gene ambiguous. Written as DNA, the CDR3 is TGTGCCAGCAGCTTAGAACGCACAGATACGCAGTATTTT. This codes for CASSLERTDTQYF.